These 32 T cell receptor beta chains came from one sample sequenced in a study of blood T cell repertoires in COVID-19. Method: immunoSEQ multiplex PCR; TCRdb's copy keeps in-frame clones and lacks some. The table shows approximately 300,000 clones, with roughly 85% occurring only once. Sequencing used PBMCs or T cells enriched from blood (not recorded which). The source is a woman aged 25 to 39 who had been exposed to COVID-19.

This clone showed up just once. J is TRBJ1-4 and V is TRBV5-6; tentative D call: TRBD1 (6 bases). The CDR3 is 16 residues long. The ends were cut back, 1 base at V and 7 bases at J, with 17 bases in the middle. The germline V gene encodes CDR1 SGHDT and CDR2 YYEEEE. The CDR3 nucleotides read TGTGCCAGCAGCTTGTACGACAGTGGGGGCATTGAAAAACTGTTTTTT. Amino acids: CASSLYDSGGIEKLFF.

The CDR3, as DNA: TGCAGTGCTAGTACCGCTAGCGGGAGCGTCCAAGAGACCCAGTACTTC. Translation gives CSASTASGSVQETQYF. This chain links TRBV20-1 with TRBJ2-5, with 10 bases matching TRBD2. J was trimmed by 1 base and V by 3 bases; bases with no gene match: 8. The germline V gene encodes CDR1 DFQATT and CDR2 SNEGSKA (reference sequence). There are 16 residues in the CDR3.

CDR3 DNA: TGTGCCAGCAGCTTGGAACTAGCGGGAGGGAATGAGCAGTTCTTC. Its translation is CASSLELAGGNEQFF. V is TRBV5-4 and J is TRBJ2-1, with TRBD2 matching over 13 bases. V lost 0 bases, J lost 7 bases, and 1 base stayed unmatched. Germline V gene sequence: CDR1 SGHNT, CDR2 YYREEE (reference sequence). This CDR3 contains 15 residues.

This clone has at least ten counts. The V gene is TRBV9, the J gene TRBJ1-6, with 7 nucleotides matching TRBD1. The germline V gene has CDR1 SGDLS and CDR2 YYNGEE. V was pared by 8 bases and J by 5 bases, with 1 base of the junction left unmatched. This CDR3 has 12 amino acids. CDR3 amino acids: CASGQDNSPLHF. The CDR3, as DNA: TGTGCCAGTGGACAGGATAATTCACCCCTCCACTTT.

The CDR3 DNA reads as TGTGCCAGCAGCGACAGGGTAACGAGTAATGAGCAGTTCTTC. Its protein product is CASSDRVTSNEQFF. The V and J genes are TRBV6-2 or TRBV6-3 and TRBJ2-1; 7 bases are shared with TRBD1. The germline V gene encodes CDR1 MNHEY and CDR2 SVGEGT. This CDR3 is 14 amino acids long. J was trimmed by 7 bases and V by 6 bases; bases with no gene match: 9.

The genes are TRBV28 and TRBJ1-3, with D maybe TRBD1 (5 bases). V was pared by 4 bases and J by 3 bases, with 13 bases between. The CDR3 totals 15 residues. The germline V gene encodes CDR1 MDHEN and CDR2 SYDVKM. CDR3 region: CASSSPQGGGNTIYF. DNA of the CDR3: TGTGCCAGCAGTTCACCCCAGGGTGGTGGAAACACCATATATTTT.

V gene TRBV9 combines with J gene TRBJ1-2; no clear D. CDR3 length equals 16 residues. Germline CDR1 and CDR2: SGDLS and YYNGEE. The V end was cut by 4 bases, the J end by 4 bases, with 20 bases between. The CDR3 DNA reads TGTGCCAGCAGCCCATCCCCTTTTTCCGGTTCCTATGGCTACACCTTC. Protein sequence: CASSPSPFSGSYGYTF.

This CDR3 is CASSLAQTTGTYEQYF. CDR3 DNA: TGCGCCAGCAGCTTGGCCCAAACAACGGGGACCTACGAGCAGTACTTC. The chain couples TRBV5-1 to TRBJ2-7; a weak D match, TRBD2 (5 bases). The CDR3 spans 16 residues. V lost 0 bases to trimming and J lost 2 bases, with 15 bases between them. The germline V gene has CDR1 SGHRS and CDR2 YFSETQ.

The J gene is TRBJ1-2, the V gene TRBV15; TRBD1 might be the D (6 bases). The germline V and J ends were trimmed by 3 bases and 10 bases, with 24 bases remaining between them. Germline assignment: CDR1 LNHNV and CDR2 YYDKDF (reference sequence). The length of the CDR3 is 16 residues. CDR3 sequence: CATSRDWGTGSGVYTF. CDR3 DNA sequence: TGTGCCACCAGCAGGGATTGGGGAACAGGGAGCGGAGTCTACACCTTC.

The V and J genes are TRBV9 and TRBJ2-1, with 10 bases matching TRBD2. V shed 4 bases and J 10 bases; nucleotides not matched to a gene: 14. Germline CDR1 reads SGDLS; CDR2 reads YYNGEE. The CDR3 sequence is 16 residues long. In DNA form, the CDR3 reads TGTGCCAGCAGCCCGCCGGGACTAGCGTATCTGGGGGAGCAGTTCTTC. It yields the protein CASSPPGLAYLGEQFF.

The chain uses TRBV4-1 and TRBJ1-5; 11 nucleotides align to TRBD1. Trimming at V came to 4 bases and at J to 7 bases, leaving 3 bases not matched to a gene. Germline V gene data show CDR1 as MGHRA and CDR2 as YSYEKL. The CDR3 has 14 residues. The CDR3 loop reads CASSPDRGQQPQHF. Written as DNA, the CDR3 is TGCGCCAGCAGCCCGGACAGGGGGCAGCAGCCCCAGCATTTT.

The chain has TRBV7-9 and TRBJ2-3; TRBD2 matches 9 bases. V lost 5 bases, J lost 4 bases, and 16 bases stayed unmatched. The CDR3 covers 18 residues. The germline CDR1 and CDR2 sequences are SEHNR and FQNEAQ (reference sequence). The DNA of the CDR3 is TGTGCCAGCAGCCCCCATCTAGGGCGGCGGGAGGGCCCAGATACGCAGTATTTT. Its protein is CASSPHLGRREGPDTQYF. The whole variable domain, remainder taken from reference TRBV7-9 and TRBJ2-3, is DTGVSQNPRHKITKRGQNVTFRCDPISEHNRLYWYRQTLGQGPEFLTYFQNEAQLEKSRLLSDRFSAERPKGSFSTLEIQRTEQGDSAMYLCASSPHLGRREGPDTQYFGPGTRLTVL.

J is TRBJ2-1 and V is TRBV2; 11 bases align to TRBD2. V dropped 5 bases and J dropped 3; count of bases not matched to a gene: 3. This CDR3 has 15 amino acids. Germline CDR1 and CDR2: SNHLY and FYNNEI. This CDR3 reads CASSKTSGSYNEQFF. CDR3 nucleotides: TGTGCCAGCAGTAAAACTAGCGGGAGCTACAATGAGCAGTTCTTC.

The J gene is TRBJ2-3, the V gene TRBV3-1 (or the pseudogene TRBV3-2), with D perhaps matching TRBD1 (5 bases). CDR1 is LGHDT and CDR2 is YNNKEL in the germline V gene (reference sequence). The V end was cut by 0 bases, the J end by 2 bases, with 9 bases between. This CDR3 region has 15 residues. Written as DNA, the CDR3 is TGTGCCAGCAGCCAAGATCAGGGTTACACAGATACGCAGTATTTT. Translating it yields CASSQDQGYTDTQYF.

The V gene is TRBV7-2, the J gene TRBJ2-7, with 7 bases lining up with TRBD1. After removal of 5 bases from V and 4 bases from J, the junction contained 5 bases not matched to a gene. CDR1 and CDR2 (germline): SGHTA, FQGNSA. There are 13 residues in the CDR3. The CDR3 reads CASSPDRVYEQYF. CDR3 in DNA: TGTGCCAGCAGCCCCGACAGGGTTTACGAGCAGTACTTC.

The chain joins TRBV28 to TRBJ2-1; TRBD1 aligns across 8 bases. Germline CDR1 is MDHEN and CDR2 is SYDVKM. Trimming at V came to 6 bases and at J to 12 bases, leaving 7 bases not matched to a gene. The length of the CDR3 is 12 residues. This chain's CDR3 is CASRSTGGRQFF. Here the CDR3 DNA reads TGTGCCAGCAGGTCCACAGGGGGAAGGCAGTTCTTC. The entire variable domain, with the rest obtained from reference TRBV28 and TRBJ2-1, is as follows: DVKVTQSSRYLVKRTGEKVFLECVQDMDHENMFWYRQDPGLGLRLIYFSYDVKMKEKGDIPEGYSVSREKKERFSLILESASTNQTSMYLCASRSTGGRQFFGPGTRLTVL.

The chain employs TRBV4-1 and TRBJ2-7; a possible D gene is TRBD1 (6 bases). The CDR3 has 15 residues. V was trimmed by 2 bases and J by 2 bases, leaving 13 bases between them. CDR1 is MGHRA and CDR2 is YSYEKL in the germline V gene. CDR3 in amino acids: CASSQTGRAPYEQYF. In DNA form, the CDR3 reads TGCGCCAGCAGCCAAACAGGGCGAGCCCCCTACGAGCAGTACTTC.

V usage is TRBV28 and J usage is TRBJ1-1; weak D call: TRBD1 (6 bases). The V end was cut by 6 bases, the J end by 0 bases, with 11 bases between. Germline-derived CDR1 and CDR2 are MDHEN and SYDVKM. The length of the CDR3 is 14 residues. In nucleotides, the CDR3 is TGTGCCAGCAGAGGGGCAGGGGTGAACACTGAAGCTTTCTTT. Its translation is CASRGAGVNTEAFF.

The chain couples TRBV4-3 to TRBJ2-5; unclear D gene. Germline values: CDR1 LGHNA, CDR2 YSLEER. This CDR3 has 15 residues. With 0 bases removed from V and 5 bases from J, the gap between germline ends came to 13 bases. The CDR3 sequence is CASSQDTRRWETQYF. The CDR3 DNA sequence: TGCGCCAGCAGCCAAGATACCCGGCGGTGGGAGACCCAGTACTTC.

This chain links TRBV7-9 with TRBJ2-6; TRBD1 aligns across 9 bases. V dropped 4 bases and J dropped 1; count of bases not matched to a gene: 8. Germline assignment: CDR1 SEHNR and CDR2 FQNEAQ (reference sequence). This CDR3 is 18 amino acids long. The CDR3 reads CASSSSGTGISGANVLTF. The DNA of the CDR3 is TGTGCCAGCAGCTCGTCCGGGACAGGGATATCTGGGGCCAACGTCCTGACTTTC.

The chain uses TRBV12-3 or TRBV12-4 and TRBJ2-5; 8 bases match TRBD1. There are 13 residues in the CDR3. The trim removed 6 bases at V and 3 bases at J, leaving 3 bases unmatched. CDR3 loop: CASRLTGEETQYF. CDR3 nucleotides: TGTGCCAGCAGACTGACAGGGGAAGAGACCCAGTACTTC.

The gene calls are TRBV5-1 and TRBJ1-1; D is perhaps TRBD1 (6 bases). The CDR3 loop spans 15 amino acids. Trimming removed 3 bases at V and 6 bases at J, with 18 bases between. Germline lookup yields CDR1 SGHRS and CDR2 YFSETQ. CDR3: CASSYGQLDLPEAFF. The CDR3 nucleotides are TGCGCCAGCAGCTATGGACAGTTGGACCTCCCTGAAGCTTTCTTT.

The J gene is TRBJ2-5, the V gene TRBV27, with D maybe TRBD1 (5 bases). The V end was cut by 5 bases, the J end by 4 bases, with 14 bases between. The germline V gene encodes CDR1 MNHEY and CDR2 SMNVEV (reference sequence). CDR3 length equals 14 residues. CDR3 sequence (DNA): TGTGCCAGCAGTGACAGTATTCCGCCAGAGACCCAGTACTTC. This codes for CASSDSIPPETQYF.

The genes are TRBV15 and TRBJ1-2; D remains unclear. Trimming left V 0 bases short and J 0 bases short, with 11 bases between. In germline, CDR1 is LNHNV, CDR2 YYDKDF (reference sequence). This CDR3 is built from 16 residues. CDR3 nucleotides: TGTGCCACCAGCAGAGATATCGCTCCTACTAACTATGGCTACACCTTC. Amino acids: CATSRDIAPTNYGYTF.

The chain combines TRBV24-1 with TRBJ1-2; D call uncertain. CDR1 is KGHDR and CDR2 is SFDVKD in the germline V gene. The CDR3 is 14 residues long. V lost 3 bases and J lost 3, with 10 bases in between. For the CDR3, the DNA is TGTGCCACCAGTGATCTGACTGGAGACTATGGCTACACCTTC. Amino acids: CATSDLTGDYGYTF.

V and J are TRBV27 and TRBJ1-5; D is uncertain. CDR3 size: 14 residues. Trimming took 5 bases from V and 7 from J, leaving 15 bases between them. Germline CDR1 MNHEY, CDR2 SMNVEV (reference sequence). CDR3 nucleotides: TGTGCCAGCAGTCCAGGCACGTACTCGCAGCCCCAGCATTTT. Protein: CASSPGTYSQPQHF.

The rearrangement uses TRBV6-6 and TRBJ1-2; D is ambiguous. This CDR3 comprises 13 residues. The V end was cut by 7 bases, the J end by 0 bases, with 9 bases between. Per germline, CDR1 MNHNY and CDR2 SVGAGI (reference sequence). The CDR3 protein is CASTVSANYGYTF. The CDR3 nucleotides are TGTGCCAGCACGGTTTCGGCTAACTATGGCTACACCTTC.

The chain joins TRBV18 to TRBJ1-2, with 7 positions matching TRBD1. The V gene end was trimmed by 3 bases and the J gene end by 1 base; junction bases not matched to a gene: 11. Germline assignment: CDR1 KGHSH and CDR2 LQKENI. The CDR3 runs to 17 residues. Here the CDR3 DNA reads TGTGCCAGCTCACCTATGGTATCCACAGGGGATAACTATGGCTACACCTTC. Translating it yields CASSPMVSTGDNYGYTF.

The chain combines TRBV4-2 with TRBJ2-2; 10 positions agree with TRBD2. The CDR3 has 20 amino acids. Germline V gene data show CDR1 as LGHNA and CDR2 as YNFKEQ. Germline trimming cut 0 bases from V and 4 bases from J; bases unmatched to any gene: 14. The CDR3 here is CASSQEDTAGGPFGTGELFF. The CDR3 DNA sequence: TGTGCCAGCAGCCAAGAAGATACAGCGGGGGGGCCCTTTGGCACCGGGGAGCTGTTTTTT.

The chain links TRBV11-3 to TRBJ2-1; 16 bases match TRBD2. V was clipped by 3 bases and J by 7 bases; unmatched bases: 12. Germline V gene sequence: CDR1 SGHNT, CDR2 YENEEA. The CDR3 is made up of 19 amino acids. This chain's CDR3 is CASSFLSTGTSGGGNEQFF. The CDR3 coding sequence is TGTGCCAGCAGCTTCTTATCCACCGGGACTAGCGGGGGGGGGAATGAGCAGTTCTTC. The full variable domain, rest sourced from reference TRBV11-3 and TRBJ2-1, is EAGVVQSPRYKIIEKKQPVAFWCNPISGHNTLYWYLQNLGQGPELLIRYENEEAVDDSQLPKDRFSAERLKGVDSTLKIQPAELGDSAVYLCASSFLSTGTSGGGNEQFFGPGTRLTVL.

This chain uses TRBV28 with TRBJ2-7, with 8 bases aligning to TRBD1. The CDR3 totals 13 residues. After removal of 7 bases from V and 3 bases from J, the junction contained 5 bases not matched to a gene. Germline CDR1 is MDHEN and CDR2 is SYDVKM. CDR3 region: CASTQGQGYEQYF. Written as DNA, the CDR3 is TGTGCCAGCACCCAAGGACAGGGCTACGAGCAGTACTTC.

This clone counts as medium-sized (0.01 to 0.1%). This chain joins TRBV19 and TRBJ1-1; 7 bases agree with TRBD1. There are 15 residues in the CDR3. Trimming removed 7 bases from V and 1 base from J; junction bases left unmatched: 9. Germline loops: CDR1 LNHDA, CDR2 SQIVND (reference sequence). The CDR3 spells CASTLTGLRNTEAFF. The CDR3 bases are TGTGCCAGTACCCTGACAGGGTTGAGGAACACTGAAGCTTTCTTT.